This T cell receptor beta chain was sequenced during a study of blood T cells in healthy people across ages. Trimming cost V 4 bases and J 0 bases, with 11 bases left between them. Looked up from germline, CDR1 is DFQATT and CDR2 is SNEGSKA (reference sequence). The CDR3 has 14 amino acids. Sample-barcoded 5' priming and a J-beta primer mix drove a second PCR of roughly 7 to 11 cycles. One entry per CDR3 protein, called by TCRdb with MiXCR from the 5' RACE reads. The sample yields about 500,000 distinct CDR3 sequences, 20% to 30% seen once. A further study also used this sample, focusing on T cells of mothers and their children. From that paper: The extracted RNA was employed in its entirety for cDNA synthesis, at roughly 1.5 ug per 15 ul.

The receptor was derived from a boy aged 10-17 years in good health. The sequenced sample consisted of blood. V gene TRBV20-1 combines with J gene TRBJ2-3; D not resolved. CDR3 region: CSAITRKSTDTQYF. CDR3 bases: TGCAGTGCTATCACCAGGAAAAGCACAGATACGCAGTATTTT.